This T cell receptor beta chain was captured in a study of cytomegalovirus exposure and HLA in healthy donors. Study-wide results and limits: The classifier reportedly diagnosed cytomegalovirus status with high specificity and sensitivity.

A word on this clone: The antigen remains undetermined. Additional DNA sequences in this sample encode the identical CDR3.

Method: immunoSEQ multiplex PCR; TCRdb's copy keeps in-frame clones and lacks some. The repertoire has about 120,000 clones, 70% to 90% of them found once; the top ten carry 1.5% to 2%. This clonotype was sampled from a young man in good health and CMV-seronegative. Specimen: PBMCs.

The CDR3 coding sequence is TGTGCCAGCAGCGTAGGACAGAACACCGGGGAGCTGTTTTTT. This sequence encodes CASSVGQNTGELFF. The chain couples TRBV9 to TRBJ2-2; D remains unclear. CDR1 is SGDLS, CDR2 YYNGEE, per germline. The V gene lost 0 bases and the J gene lost 1 base, with 4 bases spanning the gap. The length of the CDR3 is 14 residues.